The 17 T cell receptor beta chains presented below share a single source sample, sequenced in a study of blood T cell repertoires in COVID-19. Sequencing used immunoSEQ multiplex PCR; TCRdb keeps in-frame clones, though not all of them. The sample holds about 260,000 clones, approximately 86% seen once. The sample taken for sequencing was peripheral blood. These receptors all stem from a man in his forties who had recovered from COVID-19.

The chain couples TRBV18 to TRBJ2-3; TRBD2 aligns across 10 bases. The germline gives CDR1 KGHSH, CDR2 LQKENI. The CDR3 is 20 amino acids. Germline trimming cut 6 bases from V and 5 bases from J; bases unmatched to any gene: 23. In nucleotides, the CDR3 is TGTGCCAGCTCCCGGACCACCGCAGCGGGGGGGCCTTCGTTCGTAGATACGCAGTATTTT. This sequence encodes CASSRTTAAGGPSFVDTQYF.

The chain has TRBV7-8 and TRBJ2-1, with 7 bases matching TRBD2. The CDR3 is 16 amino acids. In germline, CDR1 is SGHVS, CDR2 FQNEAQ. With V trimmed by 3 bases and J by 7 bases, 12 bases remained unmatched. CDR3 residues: CASSFLGLGRDNEQFF. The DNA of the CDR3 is TGTGCCAGCAGCTTCTTGGGCCTTGGGAGGGATAATGAGCAGTTCTTC.

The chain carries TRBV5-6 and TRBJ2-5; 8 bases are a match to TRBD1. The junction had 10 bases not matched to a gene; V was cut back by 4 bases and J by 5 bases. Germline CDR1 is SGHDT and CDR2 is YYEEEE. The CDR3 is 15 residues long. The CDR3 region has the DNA TGTGCCAGCAGCCTACCCGGACAGGGTCAGGAGACCCAGTACTTC. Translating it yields CASSLPGQGQETQYF.

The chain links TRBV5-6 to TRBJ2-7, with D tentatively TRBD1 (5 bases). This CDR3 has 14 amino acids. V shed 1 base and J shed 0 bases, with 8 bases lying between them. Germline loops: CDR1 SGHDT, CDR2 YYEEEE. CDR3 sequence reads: CASSLTGSSYEQYF. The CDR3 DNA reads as TGTGCCAGCAGCTTGACAGGTTCCTCCTACGAGCAGTACTTC.

Here the CDR3 DNA reads TGTGCCAGCACCGAGACTAGCGGGTATCCCTACGAGCAGTACTTC. Amino acid sequence: CASTETSGYPYEQYF. The chain is built from TRBV6-5 and TRBJ2-7; 10 bases fit TRBD2. This CDR3 is 15 amino acids long. The junction had 8 bases not matched to a gene; V was cut back by 7 bases and J by 2 bases. Germline V gene data show CDR1 as MNHEY and CDR2 as SVGAGI.

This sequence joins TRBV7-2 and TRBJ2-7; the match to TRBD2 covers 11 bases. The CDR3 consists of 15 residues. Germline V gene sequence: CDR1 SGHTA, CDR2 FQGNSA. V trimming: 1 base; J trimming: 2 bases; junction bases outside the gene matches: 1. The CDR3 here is CASSLGLAGPYEQYF. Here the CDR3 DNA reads TGTGCCAGCAGCTTAGGACTAGCGGGGCCCTACGAGCAGTACTTC.

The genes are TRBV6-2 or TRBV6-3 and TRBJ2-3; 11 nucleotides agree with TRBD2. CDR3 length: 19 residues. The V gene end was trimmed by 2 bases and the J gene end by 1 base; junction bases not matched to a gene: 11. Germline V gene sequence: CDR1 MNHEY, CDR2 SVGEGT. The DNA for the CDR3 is TGTGCCAGCAGTTACGAGATAGCGGGGGGGCGGGAACGCACAGATACGCAGTATTTT. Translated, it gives CASSYEIAGGRERTDTQYF.

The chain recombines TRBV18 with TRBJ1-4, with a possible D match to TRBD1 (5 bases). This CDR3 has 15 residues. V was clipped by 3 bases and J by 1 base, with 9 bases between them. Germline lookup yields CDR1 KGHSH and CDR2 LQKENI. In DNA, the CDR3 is TGTGCCAGCTCACCCCAGGGATTAACTAATGAAAAACTGTTTTTT. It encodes CASSPQGLTNEKLFF.

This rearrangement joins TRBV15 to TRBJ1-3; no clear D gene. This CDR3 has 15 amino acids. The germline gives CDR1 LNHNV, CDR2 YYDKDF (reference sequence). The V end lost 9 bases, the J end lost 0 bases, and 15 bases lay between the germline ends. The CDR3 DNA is TGTGCCACGAGGGCCGACGACCGCTCTGGAAACACCATATATTTT. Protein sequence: CATRADDRSGNTIYF. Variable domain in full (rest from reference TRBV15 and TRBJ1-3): DAMVIQNPRYQVTQFGKPVTLSCSQTLNHNVMYWYQQKSSQAPKLLFHYYDKDFNNEADTPDNFQSRRPNTSFCFLDIRSPGLGDTAMYLCATRADDRSGNTIYFGEGSWLTVV.

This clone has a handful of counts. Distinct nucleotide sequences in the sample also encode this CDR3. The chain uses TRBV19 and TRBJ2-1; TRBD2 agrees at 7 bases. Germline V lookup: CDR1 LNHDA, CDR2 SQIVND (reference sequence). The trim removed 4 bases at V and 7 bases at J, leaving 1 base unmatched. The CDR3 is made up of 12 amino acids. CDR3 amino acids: CASSTGGNEQFF. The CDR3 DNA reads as TGTGCCAGTAGTACCGGGGGGAATGAGCAGTTCTTC.

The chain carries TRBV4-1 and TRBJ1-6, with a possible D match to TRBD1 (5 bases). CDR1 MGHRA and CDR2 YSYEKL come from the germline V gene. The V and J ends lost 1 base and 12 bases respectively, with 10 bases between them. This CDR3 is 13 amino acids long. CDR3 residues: CASSQVLTGPLHF. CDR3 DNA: TGCGCCAGCAGCCAAGTTCTTACAGGACCCCTCCACTTT.

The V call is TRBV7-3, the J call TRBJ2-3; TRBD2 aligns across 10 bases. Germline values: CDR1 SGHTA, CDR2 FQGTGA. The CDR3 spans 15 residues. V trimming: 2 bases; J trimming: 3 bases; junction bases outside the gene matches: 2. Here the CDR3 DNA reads TGTGCCAGCAGCTTAGTAGCGGGAGGAACAGATACGCAGTATTTT. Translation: CASSLVAGGTDTQYF.

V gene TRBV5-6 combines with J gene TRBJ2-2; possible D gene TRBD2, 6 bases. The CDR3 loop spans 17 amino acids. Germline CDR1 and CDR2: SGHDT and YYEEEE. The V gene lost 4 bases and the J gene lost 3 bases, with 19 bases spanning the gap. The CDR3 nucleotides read TGTGCCAGCAGCGCTCTAGCGCCCAACGGATACACCGGGGAGCTGTTTTTT. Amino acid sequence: CASSALAPNGYTGELFF. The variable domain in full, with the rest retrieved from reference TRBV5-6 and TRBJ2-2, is DAGVTQSPTHLIKTRGQQVTLRCSPKSGHDTVSWYQQALGQGPQFIFQYYEEEERQRGNFPDRFSGHQFPNYSSELNVNALLLGDSALYLCASSALAPNGYTGELFFGEGSRLTVL.

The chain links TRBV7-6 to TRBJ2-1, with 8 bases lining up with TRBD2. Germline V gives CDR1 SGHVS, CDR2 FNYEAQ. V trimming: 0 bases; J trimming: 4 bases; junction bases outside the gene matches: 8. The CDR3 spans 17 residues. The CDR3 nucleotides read TGTGCCAGCAGCTTAGCAATAGCGGGAAGCTCTTACAATGAGCAGTTCTTC. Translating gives CASSLAIAGSSYNEQFF.

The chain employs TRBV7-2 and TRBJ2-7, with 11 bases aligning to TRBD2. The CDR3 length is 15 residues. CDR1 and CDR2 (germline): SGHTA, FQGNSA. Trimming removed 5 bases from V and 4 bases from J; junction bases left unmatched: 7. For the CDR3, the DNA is TGTGCCAGCAGCGAGGGACTAGCGGCAACATACGAGCAGTACTTC. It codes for CASSEGLAATYEQYF.

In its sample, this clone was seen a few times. The DNA for the CDR3 is TGTGCCAGCAGTTACAAGGGACAGGGTTTGGCTGAAGCTTTCTTT. Encoded protein: CASSYKGQGLAEAFF. This sequence joins TRBV6-5 and TRBJ1-1; the match to TRBD1 covers 9 bases. The germline V gene has CDR1 MNHEY and CDR2 SVGAGI. Unmatched junction bases numbered 7, after V lost 2 bases and J lost 6 bases. CDR3 length equals 15 residues.

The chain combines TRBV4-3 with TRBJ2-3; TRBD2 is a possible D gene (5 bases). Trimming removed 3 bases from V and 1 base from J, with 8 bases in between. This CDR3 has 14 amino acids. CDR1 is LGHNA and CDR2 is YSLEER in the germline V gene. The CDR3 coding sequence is TGCGCCAGCAGCCACGTCGGGGGCACAGATACGCAGTATTTT. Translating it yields CASSHVGGTDTQYF.